Listed below are T cell receptor beta chains from one sample, sequenced in a study of shared clonotypes between healthy human individuals. This table comes from immunoSEQ multiplex PCR, and its TCRdb copy is limited to in-frame clones, with some not included. Here the sample spans a few million clones, about nine tenths being singletons. Sample: naive CD4+ T cells from PBMCs. The receptors come from a man aged 18 to 30 in good health. Some clones in this sample may be carry-over from other donors' samples. The CDR3 runs from the conserved cysteine through the conserved F or W. A D gene is named only where the DNA matches it firmly. Size values are once, few and many counts, or a class for expanded clones, and some rows have none.

v_call: TRBV5-1; d_call: TRBD1; j_call: TRBJ2-7; clone_size: once; cdr3_length: 13; cdr3_aa: CASSLLQGAEQYF; cdr3_nt: TGCGCCAGCAGCTTGCTCCAGGGGGCCGAGCAGTACTTC
v_call: TRBV6-1; d_call: .; j_call: TRBJ2-7; clone_size: once; cdr3_length: 13; cdr3_aa: CASSLRVAYEQYF; cdr3_nt: TGTGCCAGCAGTCTCAGGGTCGCCTACGAGCAGTACTTC
v_call: TRBV5-4; d_call: .; j_call: TRBJ1-2; clone_size: .; cdr3_length: 13; cdr3_aa: CASSLGAAYGYTF; cdr3_nt: TGTGCCAGCAGCTTGGGGGCAGCCTATGGCTACACCTTC
v_call: TRBV7-2; d_call: TRBD1; j_call: TRBJ2-7; clone_size: .; cdr3_length: 15; cdr3_aa: CASSRQGAGSYEQYF; cdr3_nt: TGTGCCAGCAGCAGACAGGGGGCCGGCTCCTACGAGCAGTACTTC
v_call: TRBV28; d_call: TRBD2; j_call: TRBJ2-1; clone_size: .; cdr3_length: 16; cdr3_aa: CASSFLGGSSYNEQFF; cdr3_nt: TGTGCCAGCAGTTTTTTAGGCGGGAGCTCCTACAATGAGCAGTTCTTC
v_call: TRBV6-5; d_call: .; j_call: TRBJ2-7; clone_size: .; cdr3_length: 15; cdr3_aa: CASQDSPGHTGEQYF; cdr3_nt: TGTGCCAGCCAAGATAGCCCGGGACATACAGGGGAGCAGTACTTC
v_call: TRBV10-2; d_call: TRBD2; j_call: TRBJ2-1; clone_size: once; cdr3_length: 13; cdr3_aa: CASNPGGYNEQFF; cdr3_nt: TGCGCCAGCAACCCGGGGGGCTACAATGAGCAGTTCTTC
v_call: TRBV28; d_call: .; j_call: TRBJ2-3; clone_size: .; cdr3_length: 14; cdr3_aa: CASIPSPSTDTQYF; cdr3_nt: TGTGCCAGCATCCCCTCCCCTAGCACAGATACGCAGTATTTT
v_call: TRBV10-3; d_call: .; j_call: TRBJ1-5; clone_size: .; cdr3_length: 14; cdr3_aa: CAASGTATNQPQHF; cdr3_nt: TGTGCCGCAAGCGGTACAGCCACCAATCAGCCCCAGCATTTT
v_call: TRBV7-2; d_call: TRBD1; j_call: TRBJ2-2; clone_size: once; cdr3_length: 14; cdr3_aa: CASSLSRGPGELFF; cdr3_nt: TGTGCCAGCAGCTTATCCAGGGGGCCCGGGGAGCTGTTTTTT
v_call: TRBV5-4; d_call: TRBD2; j_call: TRBJ2-1; clone_size: .; cdr3_length: 15; cdr3_aa: CASSSLTSGSNEQFF; cdr3_nt: TGTGCCAGCAGCTCTCTGACTAGCGGGAGCAATGAGCAGTTCTTC
v_call: TRBV11-1; d_call: .; j_call: TRBJ2-5; clone_size: .; cdr3_length: 15; cdr3_aa: CASSTYPGTLETQYF; cdr3_nt: TGTGCCAGCAGCACCTACCCCGGGACATTAGAGACCCAGTACTTC
v_call: TRBV6-6; d_call: TRBD1; j_call: TRBJ2-7; clone_size: .; cdr3_length: 14; cdr3_aa: CASSQQGVRWEQYF; cdr3_nt: TGTGCCAGCAGTCAACAGGGGGTACGTTGGGAGCAGTACTTC
v_call: TRBV6-1; d_call: .; j_call: TRBJ2-7; clone_size: .; cdr3_length: 13; cdr3_aa: CASSDQLTGEQYF; cdr3_nt: TGTGCCAGCAGCGACCAGCTGACAGGCGAGCAGTACTTC
v_call: TRBV28; d_call: .; j_call: TRBJ1-2; clone_size: .; cdr3_length: 14; cdr3_aa: CASSFNPDNYGYTF; cdr3_nt: TGTGCCAGCAGTTTCAACCCAGACAACTATGGCTACACCTTC
v_call: TRBV7-9; d_call: .; j_call: TRBJ2-1; clone_size: .; cdr3_length: 16; cdr3_aa: CASSPQSLRSYNEQFF; cdr3_nt: TGTGCCAGCAGCCCCCAGTCCTTGAGATCCTACAATGAGCAGTTCTTC
v_call: TRBV4-1; d_call: .; j_call: TRBJ2-1; clone_size: .; cdr3_length: 15; cdr3_aa: CASSQDPGTYNEQFF; cdr3_nt: TGCGCCAGCAGCCAAGACCCGGGAACCTACAATGAGCAGTTCTTC
v_call: TRBV7-2; d_call: .; j_call: TRBJ1-3; clone_size: once; cdr3_length: 13; cdr3_aa: CASSFETGYTIYF; cdr3_nt: TGTGCCAGCAGCTTCGAAACAGGGTACACCATATATTTT
v_call: TRBV28; d_call: TRBD1; j_call: TRBJ2-1; clone_size: .; cdr3_length: 16; cdr3_aa: CASSSTDRGRMYEQFF; cdr3_nt: TGTGCCAGCAGTTCCACCGACAGGGGGCGCATGTATGAGCAGTTCTTC
v_call: TRBV30; d_call: TRBD2; j_call: TRBJ2-5; clone_size: .; cdr3_length: 15; cdr3_aa: CAWSQPGGRSETQYF; cdr3_nt: TGTGCCTGGAGTCAGCCGGGGGGGAGGTCAGAGACCCAGTACTTC
v_call: TRBV10-3; d_call: TRBD1; j_call: TRBJ1-2; clone_size: .; cdr3_length: 15; cdr3_aa: CAISAPQGSLGGYTF; cdr3_nt: TGTGCCATCAGTGCTCCACAGGGGAGTTTGGGTGGCTACACCTTC
v_call: TRBV5-8; d_call: TRBD1; j_call: TRBJ1-5; clone_size: .; cdr3_length: 15; cdr3_aa: CASSLEGQYYQPQHF; cdr3_nt: TGTGCCAGCAGCTTGGAGGGACAGTACTATCAGCCCCAGCATTTT
v_call: TRBV5-1; d_call: .; j_call: TRBJ2-3; clone_size: .; cdr3_length: 13; cdr3_aa: CASRPADTDTQYF; cdr3_nt: TGCGCCAGCCGGCCAGCGGACACAGATACGCAGTATTTT
v_call: TRBV30; d_call: .; j_call: TRBJ1-5; clone_size: once; cdr3_length: 14; cdr3_aa: CAWSPAAELFGQHF; cdr3_nt: TGTGCCTGGAGCCCCGCAGCGGAACTGTTTGGCCAGCATTTT
v_call: TRBV28; d_call: TRBD1; j_call: TRBJ2-5; clone_size: .; cdr3_length: 15; cdr3_aa: CASSHGTGYQETQYF; cdr3_nt: TGTGCCAGCAGCCACGGGACAGGATACCAAGAGACCCAGTACTTC
v_call: TRBV2; d_call: TRBD2; j_call: TRBJ2-1; clone_size: .; cdr3_length: 17; cdr3_aa: CASSGLAGVSSYNEQFF; cdr3_nt: TGTGCCAGCAGCGGACTAGCGGGGGTAAGCTCCTACAATGAGCAGTTCTTC
v_call: TRBV4-1; d_call: .; j_call: TRBJ2-2; clone_size: .; cdr3_length: 17; cdr3_aa: CASSPASWGSGTGELFF; cdr3_nt: TGCGCCAGCAGCCCGGCTTCCTGGGGGTCTGGGACCGGGGAGCTGTTTTTT
v_call: TRBV7-8; d_call: .; j_call: TRBJ1-6; clone_size: .; cdr3_length: 14; cdr3_aa: CASSLMESNSPLHF; cdr3_nt: TGTGCCAGCAGCTTAATGGAATCTAATTCACCCCTCCACTTT
v_call: TRBV7-2; d_call: TRBD1; j_call: TRBJ1-4; clone_size: once; cdr3_length: 14; cdr3_aa: CASSPDRGKEKLFF; cdr3_nt: TGTGCCAGCAGCCCGGACAGGGGGAAGGAAAAACTGTTTTTT
v_call: TRBV28; d_call: .; j_call: TRBJ2-5; clone_size: .; cdr3_length: 11; cdr3_aa: CASSLVGTQYF; cdr3_nt: TGTGCCAGCAGTTTAGTTGGGACCCAGTACTTC
v_call: TRBV28; d_call: .; j_call: TRBJ1-1; clone_size: .; cdr3_length: 16; cdr3_aa: CASSLPGFGLNTEAFF; cdr3_nt: TGTGCCAGCAGTTTACCGGGGTTCGGGTTGAACACTGAAGCTTTCTTT
v_call: TRBV11-2; d_call: .; j_call: TRBJ1-1; clone_size: .; cdr3_length: 16; cdr3_aa: CASSLWGASRDTEAFF; cdr3_nt: TGTGCCAGCAGCCTCTGGGGGGCGAGCCGGGACACTGAAGCTTTCTTT